The text below deals with one TCR beta chain. Its target is unknown. Using immunoSEQ multiplex PCR, the repertoire was profiled, and TCRdb retains in-frame clones only, with some absent. The profile shows around 30,000 clones, roughly 89% of them singletons. Germline CDR1 is SGHVS and CDR2 is FQNEAQ. The CDR3 extends over 13 amino acids. J lost 4 bases, V lost 6 bases, and 2 bases had no gene match. The related graft donor's blood sample was taken on the day of bone marrow donation. This sample was taken from a study of T cells after posttransplantation cyclophosphamide. Study findings and constraints: TRB clonality was highly associated with recipient CMV seropositivity and reactivation. Donor-recipient repertoire similarity was low at 1-2 months, rising over year one. Skin or GI-infiltrating T cells shared few TRB sequences with blood.

This receptor was obtained from a man in his fifties or sixties. The chain is built from TRBV7-8 and TRBJ1-3; 8 bases map to TRBD1. The source material was PBMCs. The CDR3 is CASRQGGGNTIYF. The CDR3 nucleotides are TGTGCCAGCAGACAGGGGGGGGGAAACACCATATATTTT.